These 18 T cell receptor beta chains share one sample of origin, sequenced in a study of early T cells in non-severe SARS-CoV-2 infection. MiXCR, run by TCRdb on the 5' RACE reads, gives a single entry per CDR3 protein. The profile covers about 110,000 distinct CDR3 sequences, with roughly 12% appearing a single time and 3.8% taken by the ten largest. Here the sequenced sample was whole blood, taken at baseline. The source of these receptors is an adult who was a healthcare worker with PCR-confirmed SARS-CoV-2 infection or an uninfected control (not recorded which).

The chain is built from TRBV6-1 and TRBJ1-2; D is unclear. Trimming removed 3 bases from V and 2 bases from J, with 7 bases in between. Germline lookup yields CDR1 MNHNS and CDR2 SASEGT. This CDR3 has 13 amino acids. This CDR3 is CASSDGRNYGYTF. DNA of the CDR3: TGTGCCAGCAGTGATGGTCGGAACTATGGCTACACCTTC.

This clonotype was counted only a few times. This chain connects TRBV28 to TRBJ1-2, with 7 bases aligning to TRBD1. Germline CDR1 reads MDHEN; CDR2 reads SYDVKM. The ends lost 6 bases at V and 7 bases at J; junction bases unmatched: 5. The CDR3 spans 12 residues. The CDR3 DNA reads TGTGCCAGCAGCTTAACAGGGGTTGGCTACACCTTC. Translation gives CASSLTGVGYTF.

The chain recombines TRBV20-1 with TRBJ2-3; 9 nucleotides line up with TRBD2. The CDR3 has 14 residues. Per the germline V gene, CDR1 is DFQATT and CDR2 is SNEGSKA (reference sequence). V lost 1 base to trimming and J lost 1 base; unmatched junction nucleotides: 0. CDR3 sequence: CSARVAGGTDTQYF. Here the CDR3 DNA reads TGCAGTGCTAGAGTAGCGGGGGGCACAGATACGCAGTATTTT.

V and J are TRBV20-1 and TRBJ1-6; TRBD1 aligns across 7 bases. CDR1 and CDR2 (germline): DFQATT, SNEGSKA (reference sequence). With 3 bases clipped from V and 10 bases from J, the junction kept 6 bases outside the gene matches. The CDR3 has 13 residues. Here the CDR3 reads CSASPGGGSPLHF. For the CDR3, the DNA is TGCAGTGCTAGCCCAGGGGGTGGGTCACCCCTCCACTTT.

The table lists this clonotype with a few counts. The chain has TRBV4-1 and TRBJ1-2, with 8 nucleotides matching TRBD1. The CDR3 runs 15 residues. Germline-derived CDR1 and CDR2 are MGHRA and YSYEKL. Losses at the gene ends were 3 bases for V and 4 bases for J; bases not matched to a gene: 7. The CDR3 protein is CASSHRQGLAYGYTF. The CDR3 nucleotides are TGCGCCAGCAGCCATCGACAGGGGTTAGCCTATGGCTACACCTTC.

With regard to this clonotype: Relative to the germline gene, one junction end is altered; a read error may explain this. The genes are TRBV5-1 and TRBJ1-4, with D tentatively TRBD1 (5 bases). The CDR3 runs to 13 residues. Germline V gene sequence: CDR1 SGHRS, CDR2 YFSETQ. DNA for the CDR3: TGCACCAGCAGCACGGGACCCGGGGAAAAACTGTTTTTT. It codes for CTSSTGPGEKLFF.

This clonotype has only a few counts. V is TRBV12-5 and J is TRBJ2-3, with TRBD2 matching over 8 bases. Looked up from germline, CDR1 is LGHNT and CDR2 is FRNRAP. V was pared by 7 bases and J by 6 bases, with 6 bases of the junction left unmatched. The CDR3 covers 13 residues. CDR3 protein: CASAPSGGDTQYF. The CDR3 DNA is TGTGCTAGTGCCCCGTCGGGAGGGGATACGCAGTATTTT. Looking up the rest from reference TRBV12-5 and TRBJ2-3 gives the full variable domain: DARVTQTPRHKVTEMGQEVTMRCQPILGHNTVFWYRQTMMQGLELLAYFRNRAPLDDSGMPKDRFSAEMPDATLATLKIQPSEPRDSAVYFCASAPSGGDTQYFGPGTRLTVL.

CDR3 DNA: TGTGCCAGCAGCCCAGGAGGCCTAGCGGGGAATGAGCAGTTCTTC. This translates into CASSPGGLAGNEQFF. The chain uses TRBV3-1 and TRBJ2-1; 9 nucleotides match TRBD2. Per the germline V gene, CDR1 is LGHDT and CDR2 is YNNKEL (reference sequence). With V trimmed by 4 bases and J by 7 bases, 8 bases remained unmatched. This CDR3 region has 15 residues.

The J gene is TRBJ1-2, the V gene TRBV5-5; 7 bases are a match to TRBD1. The CDR3 extends over 12 amino acids. The J segment lost 3 bases and the V segment lost 4 bases, leaving 0 bases of the junction unmatched. Looked up from germline, CDR1 is SGHKS and CDR2 is YYEKEE (reference sequence). DNA of the CDR3: TGTGCCAGCAGCCAGGGGGACTATGGCTACACCTTC. Translating gives CASSQGDYGYTF. The variable domain in full, with the rest retrieved from reference TRBV5-5 and TRBJ1-2, is DAGVTQSPTHLIKTRGQQVTLRCSPISGHKSVSWYQQVLGQGPQFIFQYYEKEERGRGNFPDRFSARQFPNYSSELNVNALLLGDSALYLCASSQGDYGYTFGSGTRLTVV.

This clonotype was seen a few times. The rearrangement uses TRBV5-1 and TRBJ2-3, with D unclear. From germline, CDR1 is SGHRS and CDR2 YFSETQ. The V end was cut by 3 bases, the J end by 0 bases, with 14 bases between. CDR3 length: 16 amino acids. The CDR3 here is CASSWPPSDSTDTQYF. The CDR3 nucleotides read TGCGCCAGCAGCTGGCCCCCTTCGGACAGCACAGATACGCAGTATTTT.

This clonotype was found many times. CDR3 nucleotide sequence: TGTGCCAGCAGCTTTGGACTAGCGGTCGGTCAGGATACGCAGTATTTT. Its translation is CASSFGLAVGQDTQYF. V gene TRBV7-2 combines with J gene TRBJ2-3; 10 bases agree with TRBD2. Germline lookup yields CDR1 SGHTA and CDR2 FQGNSA. V gave up 3 bases and J gave up 6 bases; unmatched junction bases: 9. The CDR3 is made up of 16 amino acids.

The chain uses TRBV7-9 and TRBJ1-2; 7 positions agree with TRBD1. Germline V gives CDR1 SEHNR, CDR2 FQNEAQ (reference sequence). Trimming removed 0 bases from V and 4 bases from J; junction bases left unmatched: 2. This CDR3 is built from 14 residues. Here the CDR3 reads CASSLADRIYGYTF. The DNA of the CDR3 is TGTGCCAGCAGCTTAGCGGACAGGATCTATGGCTACACCTTC.

This clonotype was observed a few times. V gene TRBV28 combines with J gene TRBJ2-7, with a tentative D call TRBD2 (7 bases). Between the trimmed V and J ends, which lost 4 bases and 4 bases, there was a span of 17 bases. Germline loops: CDR1 MDHEN, CDR2 SYDVKM. This CDR3 has 15 amino acids. The CDR3 here is CASSSPGAGAYEQYF. The DNA of the CDR3 is TGTGCCAGCAGTTCCCCAGGGGCGGGGGCTTACGAGCAGTACTTC.

The sample holds a few counts of this clonotype. The chain couples TRBV30 to TRBJ2-1; possibly TRBD2 for D (5 bases). The CDR3 has 11 residues. Trimming stripped 0 bases from V and 10 bases from J, with 7 bases between. Germline V gene lookup returns CDR1 GTSNPN and CDR2 SVGIG (reference sequence). CDR3 protein: CAWSVGSEQFF. CDR3 nucleotide sequence: TGTGCCTGGAGTGTAGGGAGCGAGCAGTTCTTC.

This clonotype was found many times. This chain joins TRBV18 and TRBJ2-3, with 11 bases fitting TRBD2. J lost 0 bases, V lost 1 base, and 3 bases had no gene match. Germline CDR1 KGHSH, CDR2 LQKENI. The CDR3 contains 17 residues. The chain's CDR3 is CASSPQLAGVSTDTQYF. CDR3 DNA sequence: TGTGCCAGCTCACCACAACTAGCGGGGGTTAGCACAGATACGCAGTATTTT.

This clonotype appeared once. CDR3 protein: CAISESAGGHEQYF. The DNA of the CDR3 is TGTGCCATCAGTGAGTCAGCGGGAGGCCACGAGCAGTACTTC. This chain uses TRBV10-3 with TRBJ2-7; 9 bases line up with TRBD2. Germline V lookup: CDR1 ENHRY, CDR2 SYGVKD. The CDR3 is 14 amino acids. V shed 0 bases and J 5 bases; nucleotides not matched to a gene: 2.

The table lists this clonotype with many counts. V is TRBV5-1 and J is TRBJ2-5, with D perhaps matching TRBD1 or TRBD2 (5 bases each). Per the germline V gene, CDR1 is SGHRS and CDR2 is YFSETQ. The CDR3 consists of 13 residues. The V end lost 4 bases, the J end lost 7 bases, and 14 bases lay between the germline ends. The CDR3 reads CASSADRDGTQYF. CDR3 DNA sequence: TGCGCCAGCAGCGCTGACCGGGACGGGACCCAGTACTTC. The whole variable domain, filled in from reference TRBV5-1 and TRBJ2-5, reads KAGVTQTPRYLIKTRGQQVTLSCSPISGHRSVSWYQQTPGQGLQFLFEYFSETQRNKGNFPGRFSGRQFSNSRSEMNVSTLELGDSALYLCASSADRDGTQYFGPGTRLLVL.

This clonotype showed up just a few times. The chain links TRBV2 to TRBJ2-1; perhaps TRBD1 as D (5 bases). The V end lost 5 bases, the J end lost 2 bases, and 16 bases lay between the germline ends. This CDR3 has 16 residues. The V gene's germline CDR1 is SNHLY and CDR2 FYNNEI. This CDR3 reads CASSMQVGAAYNEQFF. The DNA for the CDR3 is TGTGCCAGCAGTATGCAAGTTGGGGCTGCCTACAATGAGCAGTTCTTC.